The source of this TCR beta chain is a study of siplizumab effects on memory and regulatory T cells. Produced via immunoSEQ multiplex PCR; TCRdb's table is partial and in-frame only. The sample records approximately 60,000 clones, around 96% being singletons. V lost 10 bases and J 0 bases, leaving 13 bases between the germline ends. Germline CDR1 reads SGHAT; CDR2 reads FQNNGV. The CDR3 totals 13 residues. The chain carries TRBV11-2 and TRBJ2-7, with D possibly TRBD1 on 6 matching bases. The origin of this receptor is a human donor in good health. The material sequenced was naive CD8+ T cells sorted from blood. CDR3 sequence reads: CATSGTSSYEQYF. The CDR3 nucleotides read TGTGCCACCTCCGGGACATCCTCCTACGAGCAGTACTTC. Full variable domain (rest looked up from reference TRBV11-2 and TRBJ2-7): EAGVAQSPRYKIIEKRQSVAFWCNPISGHATLYWYQQILGQGPKLLIQFQNNGVVDDSQLPKDRFSAERLKGVDSTLKIQPAKLEDSAVYLCATSGTSSYEQYFGPGTRLTVT.